This T cell receptor beta chain originates from a study of response to subunit inactivated influenza vaccine (dated by TCRdb to the late 2010s). At the level of the whole study: Deep quantitative T cell receptor repertoire profiling was used in the study to track responses to a trivalent subunit inactivated influenza vaccine. General conclusions and limits of the study: The authors proposed that each seasonal influenza vaccination may bring in only a limited number of new T cells.

The method behind the library was RT-PCR. Sequenced using an Illumina HiSeq 2500. The public reads were quality trimmed at Q25 with fastp and then assembled into clones with MiXCR by TCRdb, keeping productive beta chains. Rows are unified per CDR3 protein, each entry keeping the most common DNA and genes. Across this sample there are hundreds of thousands of distinct CDR3 sequences, with about 12% seen only once. The ten most abundant clones make up approximately 10% of the sample. This clonotype was recorded at least ten times. Its binding antigen is unknown. The sample holds no much larger clone one base away, and base qualities are not on file. CDR1 and CDR2 were assigned from the germline V gene as MDHEN and SYDVKM. The V and J ends are trimmed by 1 base and 4 bases, leaving 16 bases between them. The CDR3, cysteine through phenylalanine, is 16 amino acids long. The DNA shown is the 48-base CDR3, in frame from base 1.

The TCR was taken from a man in his fifties who received an inactivated influenza vaccine. Donor details come from another sample of the same person, matched by shared clones. The chain joins TRBV28 to TRBJ1-2; a weak D assignment points to TRBD1 (6 bases agree). This specimen consisted of PBMCs from blood, obtained on the day of vaccination. In nucleotides, the sequence is TGTGCCAGCAGTTTATCCGAGGGGGGAGGGTCCTATGGCTACACCTTC. Its product reads: CASSLSEGGGSYGYTF.